Listed below are T cell receptor beta chains from one sample, sequenced in a study of tumor and adjacent non-tumor tissue in lung cancer. TCRdb recomputed calls from the multiplex PCR reads with MiXCR, one row per CDR3 protein. This table holds more than 45,000 distinct CDR3 sequences, 64% found once. Material: distant non-tumor lung tissue. All receptors come from a woman in her 70s with non-small cell lung cancer. The CDR3 runs from the conserved cysteine through the conserved F or W. Each record gives: J gene, clone size, V gene, CDR3 protein. Clone size, where shown, is once, few, many, or a class for clones that have expanded.

TRBJ2-1 | - | TRBV5-1 | CASSYYPPGLAGVPNDNEQFF
TRBJ1-4 | many | TRBV4-1 | CASSQVAGYNEKLFF
TRBJ2-6 | - | TRBV6-5 | CASGYSIDSGANVLTF
TRBJ2-3 | once | TRBV28 | CASNPGKGGTDTQYF
TRBJ1-5 | - | TRBV10-3 | CPNSQGLGQGERQPQHF
TRBJ2-1 | many | TRBV5-6 | CAARLQGVPNEQFF
TRBJ2-1 | medium-sized | TRBV10-3 | CAIKQGGMGAGGSYNEQFF
TRBJ2-7 | once | TRBV5-5 | CAGSYTSASVYEQYF
TRBJ2-7 | few | TRBV21-1 | CASSKARGRDYEQYF
TRBJ2-1 | - | TRBV11-2 | CTGRLDRDLAGLRYNEQFF
TRBJ1-4 | - | TRBV6-1 | CVRSEVQGNEKLFF
TRBJ2-1 | - | TRBV11-1 | CASSPGWSYNEQFF
TRBJ2-2 | - | TRBV11-2 | CASSLDFGTGEPFF
TRBJ1-6 | - | TRBV4-1 | CASSQARDRTTPLHF
TRBJ2-1 | - | TRBV10-3 | CAIRDDGGMGAYNEQFF
TRBJ2-7 | - | TRBV5-1 | CASSLVSEANYEQYF
TRBJ2-7 | - | TRBV4-2 | CASSQEANYEQYF
TRBJ1-1 | many | TRBV28 | CASSLATGGVSSEAFF
TRBJ2-5 | - | TRBV13 | CTSSLQQGRRETQYF
TRBJ1-4 | - | TRBV6-5 | CASSYFSGGDEKPFF
TRBJ1-6 | - | TRBV9 | CASSGGTNSPLHF
TRBJ2-3 | - | TRBV20-1 | CSASGSYTQYF
TRBJ2-1 | - | TRBV29-1 | CSVKDWLAADDEQFF
TRBJ1-5 | - | TRBV28 | CASSFLLGTAWSNQPQHF
TRBJ2-5 | - | TRBV11-2 | CASSLEGKTQYF
TRBJ1-1 | - | TRBV11-1 | CASSQDGAYEAFF
TRBJ1-2 | - | TRBV6-5 | CTSSYQSTQGYGYPF